One sample yielded the 18 T cell receptor beta chains listed below, sequenced in a study of cytomegalovirus exposure and HLA in healthy donors (dated by TCRdb to the late 2010s). The method behind the library was the immunoSEQ multiplex PCR assay. The multiplex PCR relied on a mix of 60 forward primers for TCR Vbeta segments and 13 reverse primers for TCR Jbeta segments. TCRdb mirrors the immuneACCESS table, restricted to in-frame sequences. Some clones are absent from its copies; in checked studies, under half trace to an unresolved V gene, and the reason for the others is unknown. This sample holds about 130,000 clones; around 72% were observed only once. The ten largest clones take up 4.3% of the sample. Sequenced input: PBMCs. These receptors were collected from a young man in good health and CMV-seropositive.

This clone was counted a few times. This rearrangement joins TRBV27 to TRBJ2-5; 10 bases fit TRBD2. Germline trimming cut 5 bases from V and 2 bases from J; bases unmatched to any gene: 8. The CDR3 runs 16 residues. Germline V gene data show CDR1 as MNHEY and CDR2 as SMNVEV (reference sequence). CDR3 protein: CASSPNVAGGQETQYF. The CDR3, as DNA: TGTGCCAGCAGTCCTAATGTAGCGGGGGGTCAAGAGACCCAGTACTTC.

The rearrangement uses TRBV5-6 and TRBJ1-3; a weak D match, TRBD1 (5 bases). This CDR3 region has 14 residues. Germline V gene data show CDR1 as SGHDT and CDR2 as YYEEEE. V lost 0 bases and J lost 8, with 12 bases in between. The CDR3 loop reads CASSLGQGADTIYF. In DNA form, the CDR3 reads TGTGCCAGCAGCTTGGGTCAGGGTGCGGACACCATATATTTT.

J is TRBJ1-2 and V is TRBV9; 8 positions agree with TRBD1. The CDR3 loop spans 14 amino acids. The V and J ends lost 4 bases and 4 bases, in that order; junction bases with no gene match: 6. Germline CDR1 and CDR2: SGDLS and YYNGEE. Here the CDR3 DNA reads TGTGCCAGCAGCCCCTTCGGACAGGGCTATGGCTACACCTTC. Amino acids: CASSPFGQGYGYTF. The variable domain in full, completed from reference TRBV9 and TRBJ1-2, reads DSGVTQTPKHLITATGQRVTLRCSPRSGDLSVYWYQQSLDQGLQFLIQYYNGEERAKGNILERFSAQQFPDLHSELNLSSLELGDSALYFCASSPFGQGYGYTFGSGTRLTVV.

J is TRBJ2-1 and V is TRBV7-3, with 8 bases lining up with TRBD1. The CDR3 length is 14 residues. Germline assignment: CDR1 SGHTA and CDR2 FQGTGA. The junction had 6 bases not matched to a gene; V was cut back by 3 bases and J by 8 bases. CDR3 sequence: CASSLGQGADEQFF. The CDR3 DNA sequence: TGTGCCAGCAGCTTGGGGCAGGGGGCCGATGAGCAGTTCTTC.

The V call is TRBV9, the J call TRBJ2-5; 10 nucleotides line up with TRBD1. Germline CDR1 SGDLS, CDR2 YYNGEE. CDR3 length equals 15 residues. The V and J ends lost 4 bases and 4 bases, in that order; junction bases with no gene match: 7. CDR3 DNA: TGTGCCAGCAGCAACCGACAGGGGGCAACAGAGACCCAGTACTTC. Protein product: CASSNRQGATETQYF.

This clone was observed a few times. The chain links TRBV11-1 to TRBJ1-1; D ambiguous. Per the germline V gene, CDR1 is SGHAT and CDR2 is FQDESV (reference sequence). Deletions cut 6 bases from V and 8 bases from J, with 13 bases between. This CDR3 comprises 12 residues. The CDR3 region has the DNA TGTGCCAGCAGTCGAGTAACAGAGGAAGCTTTCTTT. Its translation is CASSRVTEEAFF.

The V call is TRBV6-5, the J call TRBJ2-5; D is possibly TRBD1 (5 bases). The CDR3 has 15 residues. Germline V gene lookup returns CDR1 MNHEY and CDR2 SVGAGI. The ends were cut back, 2 bases at V and 2 bases at J, with 12 bases in the middle. CDR3 region: CASSYATQGQETQYF. Written as DNA, the CDR3 is TGTGCCAGCAGTTACGCCACGCAGGGTCAAGAGACCCAGTACTTC.

The rearrangement links TRBV7-9 to TRBJ2-3; TRBD1 agrees at 7 bases. The germline V gene encodes CDR1 SEHNR and CDR2 FQNEAQ (reference sequence). The CDR3 has 14 residues. V dropped 5 bases and J dropped 4; count of bases not matched to a gene: 6. Here the CDR3 reads CASSVDRAADTQYF. In nucleotides, the CDR3 is TGTGCCAGCAGCGTAGACAGGGCGGCAGATACGCAGTATTTT.

This sequence joins TRBV28 and TRBJ2-3; TRBD2 matches at 8 bases. Losses at the gene ends were 5 bases for V and 2 bases for J; bases not matched to a gene: 9. The germline gives CDR1 MDHEN, CDR2 SYDVKM. CDR3 length equals 16 residues. The CDR3 is CASSPSDGGATDTQYF. The CDR3 region has the DNA TGTGCCAGCAGTCCATCGGACGGGGGGGCCACAGATACGCAGTATTTT.

The genes are TRBV4-1 and TRBJ2-5; weak D call: TRBD1 (5 bases). Germline loops: CDR1 MGHRA, CDR2 YSYEKL. The V end lost 1 base, the J end lost 4 bases, and 19 bases lay between the germline ends. This CDR3 is 17 amino acids long. The CDR3 region is CASSQVGARHGGETQYF. The CDR3, as DNA: TGCGCCAGCAGCCAAGTAGGGGCGCGGCACGGCGGAGAGACCCAGTACTTC.

The J gene is TRBJ2-7, the V gene TRBV7-2, with TRBD2 as a possible D gene (6 bases). V lost 1 base and J 0 bases, leaving 10 bases between the germline ends. The germline gives CDR1 SGHTA, CDR2 FQGNSA. The CDR3 sequence is 15 residues long. The DNA of the CDR3 is TGTGCCAGCAGCTTAGTCTCTAGCGTCTCCTACGAGCAGTACTTC. It translates to CASSLVSSVSYEQYF.

The chain links TRBV19 to TRBJ2-5; 9 positions match TRBD1. This CDR3 has 14 residues. CDR1 is LNHDA and CDR2 is SQIVND in the germline V gene (reference sequence). Losses at the gene ends were 5 bases for V and 5 bases for J; bases not matched to a gene: 6. This CDR3 is CASSRDRVGETQYF. CDR3 DNA sequence: TGTGCCAGTAGTCGGGACAGGGTCGGGGAGACCCAGTACTTC.

V usage is TRBV6-5 and J usage is TRBJ2-7; unclear D gene. V gave up 5 bases and J gave up 4 bases, with 6 bases separating them. The CDR3 is 11 residues long. Germline-derived CDR1 and CDR2 are MNHEY and SVGAGI. CDR3 DNA sequence: TGTGCCAGCAGTAAACATTACGAGCAGTACTTC. It codes for CASSKHYEQYF.

The rearrangement uses TRBV11-2 and TRBJ2-5, with D hard to call. Trimming removed 0 bases from V and 1 base from J, with 6 bases in between. The CDR3 runs 14 residues. Germline V gene lookup returns CDR1 SGHAT and CDR2 FQNNGV. CDR3 protein: CASSLEASQETQYF. CDR3 nucleotide sequence: TGTGCCAGCAGCTTAGAGGCCTCCCAAGAGACCCAGTACTTC.

This chain joins TRBV7-9 and TRBJ2-5; D is undetermined. The CDR3 length is 13 residues. Germline V gives CDR1 SEHNR, CDR2 FQNEAQ (reference sequence). V was trimmed by 1 base and J by 7 bases, leaving 10 bases between them. The DNA of the CDR3 is TGTGCCAGCAGCTTAGAGAGTTCGGGGACCCAGTACTTC. It codes for CASSLESSGTQYF. The variable domain in full, with the rest retrieved from reference TRBV7-9 and TRBJ2-5, is DTGVSQNPRHKITKRGQNVTFRCDPISEHNRLYWYRQTLGQGPEFLTYFQNEAQLEKSRLLSDRFSAERPKGSFSTLEIQRTEQGDSAMYLCASSLESSGTQYFGPGTRLLVL.

V gene TRBV5-1 combines with J gene TRBJ1-1, with a weak D call TRBD1 (5 bases). Germline CDR1 reads SGHRS; CDR2 reads YFSETQ. The CDR3 has 15 residues. V was shortened by 1 base and J by 4 bases, with 14 bases between the two germline ends. CDR3 residues: CASSLSPGSGTEAFF. CDR3 sequence (DNA): TGCGCCAGCAGCTTGTCTCCAGGGTCGGGCACTGAAGCTTTCTTT.

The chain carries TRBV5-1 and TRBJ1-5, with 7 bases fitting TRBD1. The V gene's germline CDR1 is SGHRS and CDR2 YFSETQ. The CDR3 has 14 residues. V gave up 1 base and J gave up 5 bases; unmatched junction bases: 3. CDR3 sequence (DNA): TGCGCCAGCAGCTTGCAGGGGGTGGATCAGCCCCAGCATTTT. Its protein is CASSLQGVDQPQHF.

The V and J genes are TRBV7-2 and TRBJ1-5; 8 bases fit TRBD1. This CDR3 is built from 15 residues. The germline CDR1 and CDR2 sequences are SGHTA and FQGNSA. Unmatched junction bases numbered 4, after V lost 1 base and J lost 5 bases. The CDR3 DNA is TGTGCCAGCAGCTTAGTCGGGACAGGAGATCAGCCCCAGCATTTT. It is translated as CASSLVGTGDQPQHF.